The next 10 T cell receptor beta chains were all read from a single sample in a study of T-cell reconstitution after alpha-beta-depleted transplantation in children. Unique molecular identifiers were incorporated into the prepared TCRbeta library. A single record per CDR3 protein comes from TCRdb applying MiXCR to the PCR reads. The data hold hundreds of thousands of distinct CDR3 sequences, with about a sixth observed a single time. Material: PBMCs, mostly from graft donor cells, obtained 360 days after TCRalphabeta/CD19-depleted stem cell transplant. All receptors derive from a male patient aged 2 to 10 who had a stem cell transplant for acute lymphoblastic leukemia, so the T cells may come from the graft donor.

This clonotype was seen repeatedly, ten times or more. V gene TRBV5-1 combines with J gene TRBJ2-5; no clear D gene. Germline CDR1 is SGHRS and CDR2 is YFSETQ. With 1 base removed from V and 1 base from J, the gap between germline ends came to 5 bases. The CDR3 loop spans 13 amino acids. The CDR3: CASSLNSQETQYF. The CDR3 DNA reads as TGCGCCAGCAGCTTGAACAGCCAAGAGACCCAGTACTTC.

This clonotype came up a few times. The J gene is TRBJ2-7, the V gene TRBV28; D is unclear. CDR1 and CDR2 (germline): MDHEN, SYDVKM. The CDR3 loop spans 15 amino acids. With 4 bases removed from V and 2 bases from J, the gap between germline ends came to 15 bases. The CDR3 DNA reads as TGTGCCAGCAGTTCCCTCTCCGAGCTCCCCTACGAGCAGTACTTC. Protein product: CASSSLSELPYEQYF.

This clonotype appeared many times. The rearrangement uses TRBV7-8 and TRBJ2-1; D ambiguous. Germline assignment: CDR1 SGHVS and CDR2 FQNEAQ. V was trimmed by 8 bases and J by 1 base, leaving 12 bases between them. This CDR3 spans 14 amino acids. CDR3 in amino acids: CASGKPPSYNEQFF. CDR3 in DNA: TGTGCCAGCGGAAAACCCCCATCCTACAATGAGCAGTTCTTC.

This clonotype came up many times. The J gene is TRBJ2-1, the V gene TRBV4-2, with D unresolved. The CDR3 totals 15 residues. Deletions cut 0 bases from V and 0 bases from J, with 6 bases between. In germline, CDR1 is LGHNA, CDR2 YNFKEQ. The CDR3 here is CASSQDLTSYNEQFF. DNA for the CDR3: TGTGCCAGCAGCCAAGATCTCACCTCCTACAATGAGCAGTTCTTC.

The chain joins TRBV5-6 to TRBJ2-3; 8 bases fit TRBD1. Germline CDR1 SGHDT, CDR2 YYEEEE. The CDR3 has 16 residues. J gave up 2 bases and V 6 bases, and 11 bases lay outside the gene matches. DNA of the CDR3: TGTGCCAGCACCCTGACCCGGACAGGGCTCACAGATACGCAGTATTTT. Translating it yields CASTLTRTGLTDTQYF.

This clonotype was observed a few times. This chain uses TRBV20-1 with TRBJ2-3; D gene uncertain. In germline, CDR1 is DFQATT, CDR2 SNEGSKA (reference sequence). V dropped 3 bases and J dropped 4 bases, with 14 bases sitting between them. The CDR3 sequence is 14 residues long. Here the CDR3 reads CSASLERRADTQYF. CDR3 coding DNA: TGCAGTGCTAGCCTGGAGCGTAGGGCAGATACGCAGTATTTT.

This clonotype was observed at least ten times. The CDR3 is CASSLGSGSGYNEQFF. In DNA form, the CDR3 reads TGTGCCAGCAGCTTAGGTAGCGGGAGCGGATACAATGAGCAGTTCTTC. The V and J genes are TRBV11-2 and TRBJ2-1; 9 bases are a match to TRBD2. The trim removed 1 base at V and 4 bases at J, leaving 5 bases unmatched. In germline, CDR1 is SGHAT, CDR2 FQNNGV. The CDR3 runs to 16 residues.

The chain has TRBV9 and TRBJ2-1; D gene uncertain. This CDR3 contains 14 residues. Trimming left V 3 bases short and J 3 bases short, with 10 bases between. The germline gives CDR1 SGDLS, CDR2 YYNGEE. This CDR3 reads CASSDYPLYNEQFF. CDR3 sequence (DNA): TGTGCCAGCAGCGACTACCCGCTCTACAATGAGCAGTTCTTC.

The chain combines TRBV10-3 with TRBJ2-7; TRBD1 might be the D (6 bases). The germline V gene encodes CDR1 ENHRY and CDR2 SYGVKD. The V end lost 3 bases, the J end lost 3 bases, and 12 bases lay between the germline ends. CDR3 size: 14 residues. The CDR3 protein is CAISDTDSVYEQYF. CDR3 nucleotides: TGTGCCATCAGTGACACGGACAGCGTCTACGAGCAGTACTTC.

This clonotype was recorded a few times. The chain is built from TRBV5-5 and TRBJ2-2, with a possible D match to TRBD1 (6 bases). This CDR3 is built from 16 residues. Germline-derived CDR1 and CDR2 are SGHKS and YYEKEE (reference sequence). Between the trimmed V and J ends, which lost 0 bases and 3 bases, there was a span of 12 bases. The CDR3 protein is CASSLVQGAYTGELFF. The DNA of the CDR3 is TGTGCCAGCAGCTTGGTACAGGGAGCCTACACCGGGGAGCTGTTTTTT.